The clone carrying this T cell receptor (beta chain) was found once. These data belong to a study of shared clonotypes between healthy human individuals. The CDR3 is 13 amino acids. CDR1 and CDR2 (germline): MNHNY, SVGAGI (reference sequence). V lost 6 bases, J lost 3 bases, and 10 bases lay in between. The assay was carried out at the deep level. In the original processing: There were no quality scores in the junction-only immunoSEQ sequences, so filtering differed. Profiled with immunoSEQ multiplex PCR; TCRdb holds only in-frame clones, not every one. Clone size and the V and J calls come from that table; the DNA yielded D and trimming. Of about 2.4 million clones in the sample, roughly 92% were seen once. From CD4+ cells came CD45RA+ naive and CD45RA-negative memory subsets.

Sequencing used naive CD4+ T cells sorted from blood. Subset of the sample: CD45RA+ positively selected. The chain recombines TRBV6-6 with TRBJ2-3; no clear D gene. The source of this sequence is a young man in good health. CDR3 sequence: CASRGFGTDTQYF. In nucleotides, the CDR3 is TGTGCCAGCAGAGGGTTTGGGACAGATACGCAGTATTTT.